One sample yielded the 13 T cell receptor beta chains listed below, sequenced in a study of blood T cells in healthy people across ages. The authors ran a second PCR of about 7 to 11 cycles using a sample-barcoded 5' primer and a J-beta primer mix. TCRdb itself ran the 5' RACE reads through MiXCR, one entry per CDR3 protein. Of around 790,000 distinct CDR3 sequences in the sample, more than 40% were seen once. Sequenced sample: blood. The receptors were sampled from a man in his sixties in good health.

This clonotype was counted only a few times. CDR3 region: CASSEWGQEAITGELFF. The CDR3 DNA sequence: TGTGCCAGCAGCGAATGGGGACAGGAAGCGATAACCGGGGAGCTGTTTTTT. The chain combines TRBV3-1 with TRBJ2-2; 8 bases line up with TRBD1. The CDR3 consists of 17 residues. V shed 5 bases, J shed 5 bases, and the junction held 13 bases outside the gene matches. Germline V lookup: CDR1 LGHDT, CDR2 YNNKEL (reference sequence).

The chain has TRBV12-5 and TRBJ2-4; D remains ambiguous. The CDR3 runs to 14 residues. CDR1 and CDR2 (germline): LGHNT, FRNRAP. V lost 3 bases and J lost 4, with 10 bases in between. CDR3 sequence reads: CASGFLWLKNIQYF. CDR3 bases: TGTGCTAGTGGTTTCCTCTGGCTTAAAAACATTCAGTACTTC.

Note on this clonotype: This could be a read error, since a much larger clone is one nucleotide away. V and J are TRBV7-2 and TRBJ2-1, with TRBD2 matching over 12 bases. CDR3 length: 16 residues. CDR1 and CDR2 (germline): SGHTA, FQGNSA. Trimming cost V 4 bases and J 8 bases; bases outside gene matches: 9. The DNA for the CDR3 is TGTGCCAGCAGCTCCCCACTAGCGGGGGGTAGATATGAGCAGTTCTTC. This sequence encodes CASSSPLAGGRYEQFF.

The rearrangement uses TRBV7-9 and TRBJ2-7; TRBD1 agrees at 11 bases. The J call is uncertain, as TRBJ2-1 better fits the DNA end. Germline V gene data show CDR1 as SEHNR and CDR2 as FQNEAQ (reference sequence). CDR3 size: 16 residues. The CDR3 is CASSLTGQGARNEQFF. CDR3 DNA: TGTGCCAGCAGCTTAACTGGACAGGGGGCGCGGAATGAGCAGTTCTTC.

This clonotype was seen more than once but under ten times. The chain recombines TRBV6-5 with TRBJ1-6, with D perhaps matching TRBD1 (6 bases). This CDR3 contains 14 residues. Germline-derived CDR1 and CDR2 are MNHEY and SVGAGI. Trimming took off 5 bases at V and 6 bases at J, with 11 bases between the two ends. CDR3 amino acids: CASSPDRLNSPLHF. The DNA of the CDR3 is TGTGCCAGCAGTCCGGACAGACTTAATTCACCCCTCCACTTT.

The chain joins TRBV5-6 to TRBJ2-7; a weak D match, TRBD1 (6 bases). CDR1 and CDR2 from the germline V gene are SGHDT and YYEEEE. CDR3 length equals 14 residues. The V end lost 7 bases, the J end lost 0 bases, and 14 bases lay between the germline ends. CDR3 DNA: TGTGCCAGCGAAACACAGGGTACCTCCTACGAGCAGTACTTC. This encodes CASETQGTSYEQYF.

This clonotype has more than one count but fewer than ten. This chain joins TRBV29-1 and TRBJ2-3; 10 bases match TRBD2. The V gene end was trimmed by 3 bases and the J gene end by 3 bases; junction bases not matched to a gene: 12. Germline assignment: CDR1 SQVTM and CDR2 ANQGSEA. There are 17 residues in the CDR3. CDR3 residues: CSVDSSQSSGGTDTQYF. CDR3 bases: TGCAGCGTTGATTCTTCTCAGTCTAGCGGGGGTACAGATACGCAGTATTTT.

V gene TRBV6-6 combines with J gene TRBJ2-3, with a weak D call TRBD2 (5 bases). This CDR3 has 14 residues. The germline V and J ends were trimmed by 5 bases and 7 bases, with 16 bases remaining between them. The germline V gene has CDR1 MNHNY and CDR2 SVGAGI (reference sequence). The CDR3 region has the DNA TGTGCCAGCAGTATTAGCAGCAGCGGAAATACGCAGTATTTT. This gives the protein CASSISSSGNTQYF.

CDR3 sequence reads: CATSVGPGRNTDTQYF. As DNA, the CDR3 is TGTGCCACCAGCGTTGGGCCGGGACGCAACACAGATACGCAGTATTTT. The chain couples TRBV15 to TRBJ2-3; D tentatively fits TRBD1 or TRBD2 (5 bases each). The V gene's germline CDR1 is LNHNV and CDR2 YYDKDF (reference sequence). Trimming removed 5 bases from V and 2 bases from J, with 17 bases in between. The CDR3 loop spans 16 amino acids.

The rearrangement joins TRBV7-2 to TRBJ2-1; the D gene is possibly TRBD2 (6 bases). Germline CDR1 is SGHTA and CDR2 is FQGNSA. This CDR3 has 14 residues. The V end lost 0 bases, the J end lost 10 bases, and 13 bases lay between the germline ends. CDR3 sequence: CASSLALGGSEQFF. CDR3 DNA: TGTGCCAGCAGCTTAGCGCTGGGGGGATCCGAGCAGTTCTTC.

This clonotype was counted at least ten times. The CDR3 protein is CASSTSSYGYTF. The CDR3 nucleotides read TGTGCCAGCAGTACCTCAAGCTATGGCTACACCTTC. The gene calls are TRBV6-5 and TRBJ1-2; D is unclear. V lost 5 bases to trimming and J lost 4 bases, with 8 bases between them. Germline V gene sequence: CDR1 MNHEY, CDR2 SVGAGI. The CDR3 spans 12 residues.

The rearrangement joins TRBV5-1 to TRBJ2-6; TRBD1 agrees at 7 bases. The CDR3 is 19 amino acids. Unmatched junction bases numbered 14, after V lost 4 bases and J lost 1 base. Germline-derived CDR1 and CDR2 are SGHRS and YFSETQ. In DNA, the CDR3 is TGCGCCAGCAGCGAGATGGGGGACAGTCATAAGTCTGGGGCCAACGTCCTGACTTTC. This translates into CASSEMGDSHKSGANVLTF.

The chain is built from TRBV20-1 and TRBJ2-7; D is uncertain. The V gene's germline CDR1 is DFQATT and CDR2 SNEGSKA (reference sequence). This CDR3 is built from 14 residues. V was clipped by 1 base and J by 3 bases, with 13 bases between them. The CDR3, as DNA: TGCAGTGCTAGAGTTTCCCGAGAACTCTACGAGCAGTACTTC. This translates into CSARVSRELYEQYF.